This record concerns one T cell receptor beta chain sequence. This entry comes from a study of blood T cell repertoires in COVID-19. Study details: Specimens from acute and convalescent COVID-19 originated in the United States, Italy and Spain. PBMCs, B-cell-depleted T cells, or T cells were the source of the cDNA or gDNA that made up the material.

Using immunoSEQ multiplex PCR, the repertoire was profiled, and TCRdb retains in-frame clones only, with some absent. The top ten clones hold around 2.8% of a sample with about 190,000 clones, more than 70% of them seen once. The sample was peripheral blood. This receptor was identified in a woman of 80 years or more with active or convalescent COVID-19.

The DNA for the CDR3 is TGTGCCAGCAGTTACCGCCGCGGACTAAGACAAGAGACCCAGTACTTC. Residues: CASSYRRGLRQETQYF. The V and J genes are TRBV6-5 and TRBJ2-5; TRBD2 is a possible D gene (6 bases). This CDR3 region has 16 residues. Trimming took 2 bases from V and 2 from J, leaving 15 bases between them. In germline, CDR1 is MNHEY, CDR2 SVGAGI.